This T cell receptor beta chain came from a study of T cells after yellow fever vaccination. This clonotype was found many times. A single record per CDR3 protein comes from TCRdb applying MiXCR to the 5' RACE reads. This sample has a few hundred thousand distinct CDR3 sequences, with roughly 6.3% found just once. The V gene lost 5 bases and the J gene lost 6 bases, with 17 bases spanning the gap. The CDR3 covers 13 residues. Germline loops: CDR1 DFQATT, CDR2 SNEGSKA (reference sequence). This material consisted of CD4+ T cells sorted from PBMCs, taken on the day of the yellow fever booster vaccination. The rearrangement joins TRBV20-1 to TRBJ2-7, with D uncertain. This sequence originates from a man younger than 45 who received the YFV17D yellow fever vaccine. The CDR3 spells CSAYSLGPSEQYF. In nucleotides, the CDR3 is TGCAGTGCTTACTCACTTGGGCCGAGCGAGCAGTACTTC.